The 5 T cell receptor beta chains listed next were all sequenced from one sample in a study of cytomegalovirus exposure and HLA in healthy donors. Both 60 Vbeta primers and 13 Jbeta primers went into the PCR. Data came from immunoSEQ multiplex PCR; TCRdb stores just in-frame clones and leaves some out. Among roughly 99,000 clones, over 70% were seen once, and the ten largest hold around 2%. The sequenced sample was PBMCs. All receptors come from a man aged 25-40 years in good health and CMV-seronegative.

The chain joins TRBV6-5 to TRBJ2-7, with D tentatively TRBD2 (5 bases). V was shortened by 8 bases and J by 3 bases, with 11 bases between the two germline ends. CDR1 and CDR2 from the germline V gene are MNHEY and SVGAGI. This CDR3 has 12 amino acids. In DNA, the CDR3 is TGTGCCAGCTCCTCAGAGGGCTACGAGCAGTACTTC. It yields the protein CASSSEGYEQYF.

V and J are TRBV15 and TRBJ2-5, with D perhaps TRBD2 (6 bases). V was shortened by 7 bases and J by 2 bases, with 11 bases between the two germline ends. The CDR3 contains 13 residues. Germline V gene lookup returns CDR1 LNHNV and CDR2 YYDKDF (reference sequence). In nucleotides, the CDR3 is TGTGCCACCAATTGGGGGGTTCAAGAGACCCAGTACTTC. It translates to CATNWGVQETQYF. The variable domain in full, completed from reference TRBV15 and TRBJ2-5, reads DAMVIQNPRYQVTQFGKPVTLSCSQTLNHNVMYWYQQKSSQAPKLLFHYYDKDFNNEADTPDNFQSRRPNTSFCFLDIRSPGLGDTAMYLCATNWGVQETQYFGPGTRLLVL.

The chain links TRBV13 to TRBJ1-6; the D gene is possibly TRBD1 (6 bases). The CDR3 covers 17 residues. The germline V gene encodes CDR1 PRHDT and CDR2 FYEKMQ (reference sequence). The V gene lost 3 bases and the J gene lost 0 bases, with 12 bases spanning the gap. CDR3 bases: TGTGCCAGCAGCTTCTCCCAGGGGAGCTCCTATAATTCACCCCTCCACTTT. It is translated as CASSFSQGSSYNSPLHF.

This clone was seen a few times. The V and J genes are TRBV6-6 and TRBJ1-1; TRBD1 aligns across 7 bases. V dropped 6 bases and J dropped 7; count of bases not matched to a gene: 11. Germline CDR1 is MNHNY and CDR2 is SVGAGI (reference sequence). This CDR3 has 14 residues. Written as DNA, the CDR3 is TGTGCCAGCAGCCCCGGGACAGAGGGTGTTGAAGCTTTCTTT. It is translated as CASSPGTEGVEAFF.

This chain connects TRBV28 to TRBJ2-7; TRBD1 agrees at 9 bases. This CDR3 is 16 amino acids long. From germline, CDR1 is MDHEN and CDR2 SYDVKM. J gave up 4 bases and V 4 bases, and 11 bases lay outside the gene matches. The CDR3 DNA sequence: TGTGCCAGCAGTTCGTCACCGGGACAGGGTCGGTACGAGCAGTACTTC. It is translated as CASSSSPGQGRYEQYF. The whole variable domain, remainder taken from reference TRBV28 and TRBJ2-7, is DVKVTQSSRYLVKRTGEKVFLECVQDMDHENMFWYRQDPGLGLRLIYFSYDVKMKEKGDIPEGYSVSREKKERFSLILESASTNQTSMYLCASSSSPGQGRYEQYFGPGTRLTVT.